This TCR beta chain is from a study of a mutant IDH1 vaccine in newly diagnosed glioma listed by TCRdb under 2021. Describing the broader study: Vaccination started 4-6 weeks after radiotherapy alone, or was given together with temozolomide cycles in the groups whose treatment included chemotherapy. Of the roughly 34 treated patients, around 60% were male and approximately 40% were female, and the mean age was approximately 37 years. Before enrollment, patients had received standard therapy of radiotherapy alone, temozolomide alone, or radiochemotherapy with temozolomide; most received the combination. The week-35 safety follow-up took place at visit V12, and the week-47 end of study took place at visit V13. Six visits were used for peripheral blood collection: V03 (baseline), V05, V07, V10, V12 and V13. For exploratory analyses, fewer than 30 treated patients had longitudinal TCRB deep sequencing done wherever samples were available.

The CDR3, cysteine through phenylalanine, is 14 amino acids long. The kept DNA is CDR3 alone, 42 bases in frame from the first base. CDR1 and CDR2 are drawn from the germline V gene (reference sequence): SEHNR, FQNEAQ. Trimming removed 5 bases from V and 15 bases from J; the gene matches leave 9 bases unexplained. The time point label for this specimen denotes: week 47, end of study. Each vaccine dose was 300 ug of a 20-mer mutant IDH1 peptide in Montanide, given subcutaneously with topical imiquimod. Across visits V03 through V10, patients got a total of eight vaccinations, given in weeks 1, 3, 5, 7, 11, 15, 19 and 23. Newly diagnosed WHO grade 3 or 4 IDH1-mutant astrocytomas showing loss of nuclear ATRX were present in the donors. The samples were drawn from NOA16, a multicentre, single-arm, open-label phase I trial in Germany that tested a mutant IDH1 peptide vaccine in humans for the first time. The DNeasy Blood and Tissue Kit was used to extract genomic DNA from EDTA blood for TCRB sequencing.

Libraries were prepared through the immunoSEQ multiplex PCR assay. Following the manufacturer's protocol, the hsTCRB Kit was used to amplify rearranged TCR beta chain sequences. An Illumina MiSeq was used to sequence the TCRB libraries. In the source study's methods: The proprietary platform of the kit vendor was used for demultiplexing, trimming and gene mapping. Held by TCRdb, this immuneACCESS table contains in-frame sequences only and omits some clones. Under half of the omission traces to an unresolved V gene where checked; the cause of the rest is unknown. Clonal size and the V and J genes are those of that table, whereas D and trimming came from the DNA. This sample gives 45,000 to 65,000 clones in total; about two thirds of them show up just once. The ten largest clonotypes hold 4.8% of the sample. This clone has only one observation. What this receptor recognizes is not known. There are no base qualities to consult, and no much larger clone falls within one base.

Findings and caveats that apply to the study as a whole: PBMC samples for TCRB deep sequencing were selected based on availability. The authors stated that sample limitations prevented analyses of patient blood samples from being reproduced. No apparent relationship was observed between pseudoprogression and alterations in the top peripheral T cell clonotypes detected by TCRB sequencing. Vaccine-induced immune responses across multiple MHC alleles were detected in about 92% of patients.

Sequences were derived from peripheral blood mononuclear cells (PBMCs), sampled from a glioma patient whose treatment included an IDH1 peptide vaccine. This sequence was found in a man aged 35 to 55 with glioma. Some clones in this sample may be carry-over from other donors' samples. In this chain, TRBV7-9 is recombined with TRBJ2-1, and TRBD2 aligns with 14 junction nucleotides. The nucleotides are TGTGCCAGCAGCCCCGGGACTAGCGGGGGCCTCCCGTTCTTC. Its product reads: CASSPGTSGGLPFF.